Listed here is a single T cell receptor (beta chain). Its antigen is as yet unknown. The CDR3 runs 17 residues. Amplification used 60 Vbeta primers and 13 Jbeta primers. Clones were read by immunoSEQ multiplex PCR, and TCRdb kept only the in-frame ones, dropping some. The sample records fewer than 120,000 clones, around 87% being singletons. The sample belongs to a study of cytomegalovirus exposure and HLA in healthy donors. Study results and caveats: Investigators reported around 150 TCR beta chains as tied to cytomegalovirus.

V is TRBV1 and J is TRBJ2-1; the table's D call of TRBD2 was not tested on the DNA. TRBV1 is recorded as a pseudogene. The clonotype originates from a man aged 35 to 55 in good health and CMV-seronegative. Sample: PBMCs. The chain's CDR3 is CTSSLPSTSGGYNEQFF. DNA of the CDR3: TGCACCAGCAGCCTCCCTTCGACTAGCGGGGGCTACAATGAGCAGTTCTTC.